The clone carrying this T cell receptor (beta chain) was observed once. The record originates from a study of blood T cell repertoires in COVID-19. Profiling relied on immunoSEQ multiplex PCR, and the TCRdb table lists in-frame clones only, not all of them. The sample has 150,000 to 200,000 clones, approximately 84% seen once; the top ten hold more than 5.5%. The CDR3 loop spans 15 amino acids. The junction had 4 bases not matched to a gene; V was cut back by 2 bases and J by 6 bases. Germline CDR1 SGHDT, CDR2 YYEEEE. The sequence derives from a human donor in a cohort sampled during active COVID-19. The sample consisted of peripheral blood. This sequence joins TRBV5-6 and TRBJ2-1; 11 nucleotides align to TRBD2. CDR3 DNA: TGTGCCAGCAGCTTTGGGCTAGCGGGGGGCAATGAGCAGTTCTTC. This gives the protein CASSFGLAGGNEQFF.